This T cell receptor beta chain was sequenced during a study of blood T cell repertoires in COVID-19. For the study at large: Samples taken during acute and convalescent COVID-19 were collected in the United States, Italy and Spain. PBMCs, B-cell-depleted T cells, or T cells provided the cDNA or gDNA that made up the material.

Original handling: From reference gene primer amplification, estimates of nucleated cell counts were derived. Data came from immunoSEQ multiplex PCR; TCRdb stores just in-frame clones and leaves some out. D and trimming were read from the DNA, whereas the V and J calls and clone size are those reported in that table. This table has about 500,000 clones, roughly 89% appearing once. Enrolled during active infection, Seattle patients were then followed longitudinally. CDR1 SGHVS and CDR2 FNYEAQ come from the germline V gene. The V gene end was trimmed by 5 bases and the J gene end by 8 bases; junction bases not matched to a gene: 10. This CDR3 has 15 residues. This clone showed up just once.

The sequenced sample consisted of peripheral blood. V is TRBV7-6 and J is TRBJ2-1; 9 bases fit TRBD2. This TCR derives from a man between 18 and 35 years old with COVID-19, enrolled during active disease. The DNA for the CDR3 is TGTGCCAGCAGCCAAGCGGGGGGCCGGGTGGATGAGCAGTTCTTC. Its protein product is CASSQAGGRVDEQFF. The full variable domain, completed using reference TRBV7-6 and TRBJ2-1, is GAGVSQSPRYKVTKRGQDVALRCDPISGHVSLYWYRQALGQGPEFLTYFNYEAQQDKSGLPNDRFSAERPEGSISTLTIQRTEQRDSAMYRCASSQAGGRVDEQFFGPGTRLTVL.